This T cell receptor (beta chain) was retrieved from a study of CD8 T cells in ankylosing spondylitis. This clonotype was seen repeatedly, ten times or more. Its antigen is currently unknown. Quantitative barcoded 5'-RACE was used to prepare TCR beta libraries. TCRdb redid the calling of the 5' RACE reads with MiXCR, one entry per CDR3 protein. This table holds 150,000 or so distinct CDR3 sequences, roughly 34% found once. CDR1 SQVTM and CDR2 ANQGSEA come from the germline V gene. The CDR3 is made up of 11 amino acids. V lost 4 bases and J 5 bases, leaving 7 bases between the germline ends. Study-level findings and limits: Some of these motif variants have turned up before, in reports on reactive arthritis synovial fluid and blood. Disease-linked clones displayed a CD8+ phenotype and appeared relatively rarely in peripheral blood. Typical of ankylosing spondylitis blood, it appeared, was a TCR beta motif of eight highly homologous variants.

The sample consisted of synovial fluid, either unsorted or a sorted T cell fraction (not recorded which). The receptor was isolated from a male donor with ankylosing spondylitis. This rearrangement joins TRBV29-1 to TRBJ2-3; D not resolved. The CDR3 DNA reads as TGCAGCGTTGTCCCAGGAGATACGCAGTATTTT. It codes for CSVVPGDTQYF.